Detailed here is one TCR beta chain. Its antigen remains unidentified. Germline CDR1 reads LGHDT; CDR2 reads YNNKEL (reference sequence). The CDR3 is made up of 15 amino acids. The V and J ends lost 4 bases and 1 base, in that order; junction bases with no gene match: 4. This sample is part of a study of blood T cells in healthy people across ages. The study isolated at least 6.5 million PBMCs from each sample. A second PCR of 7 to 11 cycles used a sample-barcoded 5' primer and a J-beta primer mix. Every cDNA molecule carried a tag from a template-switch adaptor bearing 12 random nucleotides. Each CDR3 protein is one row after TCRdb ran MiXCR on the 5' RACE reads. The sample has 700,000 or so distinct CDR3 sequences, 22% seen once. Study observations and caveats: CMV status of donors was not determined, possibly confounding expanded clonotype changes. Calculation of diversity from one million T cells yielded estimates considered to be underestimates.

This TCR was recovered from a man aged 65-85 years in good health. V and J are TRBV3-1 and TRBJ1-2, with TRBD1 matching over 9 bases. The sample comprised blood. DNA of the CDR3: TGTGCCAGCAGCCTCGGACAGGGGCATAACTATGGCTACACCTTC. Translated: CASSLGQGHNYGYTF.